This TCR beta chain stems from a study of blood T cells in healthy people across ages. Points from the study as a whole: One million T cells yielded diversity estimates that were considered underestimates.

Healthy individuals of Caucasian origin from Russia, aged roughly 6 to 95, served as donors. A second PCR, run for about 7 to 11 cycles, used a sample-barcoded 5' primer plus a J-beta primer mix. With 12 random nucleotides, a template-switch adaptor tagged each individual cDNA molecule. Using its own MiXCR run on the 5' RACE reads, TCRdb lists one record per CDR3 protein. The sample holds 790,000 or so distinct CDR3 sequences; 46% are singletons and the top ten take about a sixth. As concerns this clonotype: The antigen is not known.

The CDR3 extends over 14 amino acids. In germline, CDR1 is MNHNS, CDR2 SASEGT. The source is a man aged 80 or over in good health. V gene TRBV6-1 combines with J gene TRBJ2-4; TRBD2 might be the D (6 bases). TRBJ2-5 explains the end of the DNA better; the J call may be wrong. Sequencing was done on a sample of blood. The CDR3 nucleotides are TGTGCCAGCACTGCGGGGACGGGGATAGAGACCCAGTACTTC. Translation: CASTAGTGIETQYF.